The 22 T cell receptor beta chains below were found in one sample sequenced in a study of read filtering for tumor transcriptome and immune sequencing. Molecular barcoded adaptors covering alpha/delta and beta/gamma chains were used on roughly 400 ng RNA. TCRdb recomputed calls from the reads with MiXCR, one row per CDR3 protein. The sample has over 55,000 distinct CDR3 sequences, around 14% seen once; the top ten hold approximately 50%. Sequences were obtained from a population of CD138-negative cells sorted from bone marrow. Every receptor here comes from a donor at least 40 years old with multiple myeloma.

This clonotype was picked up many times. The J gene is TRBJ1-2, the V gene TRBV29-1, with D possibly matching TRBD1 (6 bases). Deletions cut 5 bases from V and 8 bases from J, with 18 bases between. This CDR3 is 13 amino acids long. CDR1 is SQVTM and CDR2 is ANQGSEA in the germline V gene. Written as DNA, the CDR3 is TGCAGCGTTTTGGTTTGGGGGGCGCTAGGCTACACCTTC. Translation gives CSVLVWGALGYTF.

CDR3 sequence: CASSLGDRQGNPYGYTF. The DNA of the CDR3 is TGTGCCAGCAGCTTAGGCGATCGACAGGGAAACCCCTATGGCTACACCTTC. V gene TRBV7-2 combines with J gene TRBJ1-2, with 7 bases matching TRBD1. The CDR3 contains 17 residues. CDR1 and CDR2 from the germline V gene are SGHTA and FQGNSA. The V and J ends lost 1 base and 4 bases, in that order; junction bases with no gene match: 12.

This clonotype was counted a few times. The chain joins TRBV12-3 or TRBV12-4 to TRBJ2-7; tentative D call: TRBD1 (6 bases). V lost 3 bases and J lost 11, with 23 bases in between. The CDR3 extends over 15 amino acids. CDR3 bases: TGTGCCAGCAGTTTCCCCGAGGGACACAGGGATGAGGAGTACTTC. Its protein is CASSFPEGHRDEEYF.

This clonotype came up many times. The V call is TRBV29-1, the J call TRBJ2-5, with a possible D match to TRBD1 (5 bases). V was cut by 4 bases and J by 2 bases, with 8 bases left in between. Germline assignment: CDR1 SQVTM and CDR2 ANQGSEA. This CDR3 comprises 12 residues. The CDR3 nucleotides read TGCAGCGTTGGGGCAGGGCAAGAGACCCAGTACTTC. Protein: CSVGAGQETQYF.

This clonotype has a count of ten or more. A single base separates this from a much larger clone, so it may be a read error. The V gene is TRBV9, the J gene TRBJ2-1; D may be TRBD2 (5 bases). Germline lookup yields CDR1 SGDLS and CDR2 YYNGEE. Trimming stripped 0 bases from V and 12 bases from J, with 16 bases between. The CDR3 extends over 14 amino acids. The CDR3 sequence: CASSVELVVDGQFF. The CDR3 DNA sequence: TGTGCCAGCAGCGTAGAACTAGTCGTGGATGGGCAGTTCTTC.

This clonotype was seen at least ten times. The chain uses TRBV7-6 and TRBJ2-2; TRBD2 aligns across 8 bases. Germline CDR1 and CDR2: SGHVS and FNYEAQ. V gave up 0 bases and J gave up 1 base; unmatched junction bases: 1. The CDR3 has 16 amino acids. The CDR3 protein is CASSLASGENTGELFF. CDR3 nucleotide sequence: TGTGCCAGCAGCTTAGCTAGCGGGGAGAACACCGGGGAGCTGTTTTTT.

The sample holds one count of this clonotype. Being one base from a much bigger clone, this may be a read error. The rearrangement links TRBV7-3 to TRBJ2-3; D possibly matches TRBD1 or TRBD2 (6 bases each). CDR1 and CDR2 from the germline V gene are SGHTA and FQGTGA. V lost 5 bases to trimming and J lost 2 bases, with 17 bases between them. There are 16 residues in the CDR3. CDR3 sequence: CASSPRGDTATDTQYF. CDR3 in DNA: TGTGCCAGCAGCCCGAGGGGGGACACCGCCACAGATACGCAGTATTTT.

This clonotype was detected many times. This chain connects TRBV11-3 to TRBJ2-7, with D possibly being TRBD1 or TRBD2 (5 bases each). Germline V gene sequence: CDR1 SGHNT, CDR2 YENEEA. Trimming removed 1 base at V and 2 bases at J, with 15 bases between. The CDR3 consists of 16 residues. The CDR3 sequence: CASSLGGWQEAYEQYF. As DNA, the CDR3 is TGTGCCAGCAGCTTAGGGGGGTGGCAGGAGGCCTACGAGCAGTACTTC.

Notes on this clonotype: A read error may be the cause here, since a much bigger clone is one base away. The genes are TRBV20-1 and TRBJ2-7; D gene unclear. V was shortened by 2 bases and J by 2 bases, with 10 bases between the two germline ends. Germline V gene lookup returns CDR1 DFQATT and CDR2 SNEGSKA (reference sequence). The CDR3 is 13 amino acids. CDR3 nucleotide sequence: TGCAGTGCTAGACGGCAGAGTCCCTACGAGCAGTACTTC. It is translated as CSARRQSPYEQYF.

This clonotype was seen many times. The chain employs TRBV6-5 and TRBJ2-3; TRBD2 aligns across 10 bases. V shed 8 bases, J shed 4 bases, and the junction held 12 bases outside the gene matches. CDR1 is MNHEY, CDR2 SVGAGI, per germline. This CDR3 has 16 amino acids. The CDR3 coding sequence is TGTGCCAGCGGGATATTACTAGCGGGACGTGCAGATACGCAGTATTTT. Protein: CASGILLAGRADTQYF.

This clonotype was seen ten or more times. The J gene is TRBJ2-6, the V gene TRBV20-1, with TRBD2 identical over 9 bases. Germline values: CDR1 DFQATT, CDR2 SNEGSKA (reference sequence). This CDR3 has 16 residues. CDR3 in amino acids: CRAGTSFSPGANVLTF. For the CDR3, the DNA is TGCAGAGCCGGGACTAGCTTTTCTCCTGGGGCCAACGTCCTGACTTTC.

This clonotype has at least ten counts. The chain has TRBV7-8 and TRBJ2-5, with TRBD2 matching over 13 bases. Germline-derived CDR1 and CDR2 are SGHVS and FQNEAQ. The V segment lost 5 bases and the J segment 4 bases; nucleotides outside the gene matches: 10. This CDR3 has 17 residues. CDR3 in amino acids: CASSPTTSGRAGETQYF. Here the CDR3 DNA reads TGTGCCAGCAGCCCAACTACTAGCGGGAGGGCTGGAGAGACCCAGTACTTC.

The chain combines TRBV18 with TRBJ2-1, with TRBD2 as a possible D gene (6 bases). The length of the CDR3 is 16 residues. The V end lost 4 bases, the J end lost 6 bases, and 19 bases lay between the germline ends. Germline V gene lookup returns CDR1 KGHSH and CDR2 LQKENI. The CDR3 DNA follows: TGTGCCAGCTCACGAAGCCTAGCAGGAGCGGGCAATGAGCAGTTCTTC. It translates to CASSRSLAGAGNEQFF.

The table lists this clonotype with many counts. V is TRBV29-1 and J is TRBJ1-1, with 9 bases fitting TRBD1. The CDR3 covers 16 residues. The V gene end was trimmed by 4 bases and the J gene end by 4 bases; junction bases not matched to a gene: 13. CDR1 SQVTM and CDR2 ANQGSEA come from the germline V gene. The CDR3 coding sequence is TGCAGCGTTGTCGGGAGGGGACAGGGTGCCTCCACTGAAGCTTTCTTT. Amino acids: CSVVGRGQGASTEAFF.

This clonotype was found a few times. J is TRBJ2-5 and V is TRBV20-1; TRBD2 aligns across 9 bases. The germline V gene has CDR1 DFQATT and CDR2 SNEGSKA (reference sequence). With 2 bases clipped from V and 0 bases from J, the junction kept 4 bases outside the gene matches. The CDR3 runs to 15 residues. CDR3 sequence: CSARSGGRDQETQYF. The CDR3 DNA reads as TGCAGTGCTAGATCTGGCGGGAGGGACCAAGAGACCCAGTACTTC.

V usage is TRBV7-3 and J usage is TRBJ2-5; D possibly corresponds to TRBD2 (7 bases). This CDR3 contains 15 residues. Germline-derived CDR1 and CDR2 are SGHTA and FQGTGA. V was trimmed by 5 bases and J by 5 bases, leaving 18 bases between them. The CDR3 loop is CASSPRGGAAETQYF. CDR3 nucleotide sequence: TGTGCCAGCAGCCCTAGGGGGGGGGCGGCGGAGACCCAGTACTTC.

This clonotype was counted a few times. V gene TRBV2 combines with J gene TRBJ2-7; D is ambiguous. Germline V gene lookup returns CDR1 SNHLY and CDR2 FYNNEI. Deletions cut 2 bases from V and 2 bases from J, with 13 bases between. This CDR3 contains 15 residues. CDR3 loop: CASSEWGQSAYEQYF. Written as DNA, the CDR3 is TGTGCCAGCAGTGAATGGGGTCAATCGGCCTACGAGCAGTACTTC.

As to this clonotype: One base away lies a much larger clone, so this may be a sequencing read error. J is TRBJ2-5 and V is TRBV5-1; no reliable D call. CDR1 and CDR2 (germline): SGHRS, YFSETQ. The CDR3 is 14 amino acids. The CDR3 nucleotides read TGCGCCAGCAGCTTGCTCAGTTACCAAGAGACCCGGTACTTC. Its translation is CASSLLSYQETRYF.

This clonotype was detected many times. The chain carries TRBV6-1 and TRBJ2-3, with 8 bases fitting TRBD1. CDR1 and CDR2 from the germline V gene are MNHNS and SASEGT. The CDR3 extends over 14 amino acids. V lost 3 bases, J lost 8 bases, and 7 bases stayed unmatched. The CDR3 region is CASSDGQGGGTQYF. DNA for the CDR3: TGTGCCAGCAGTGACGGACAGGGAGGTGGTACGCAGTATTTT.

Remarks on this clonotype: An end of the junction differs from the germline gene, which may be a read error. The V call is TRBV27, the J call TRBJ1-5, with D perhaps matching TRBD1 (6 bases). The V gene's germline CDR1 is MNHEY and CDR2 SMNVEV (reference sequence). The CDR3 consists of 12 residues. The CDR3 is CTSRQGNQPQHF. The CDR3 DNA reads TGTACCAGCAGACAGGGCAATCAGCCCCAGCATTTT.

This clonotype was counted ten times or more. The rearrangement uses TRBV12-3 or TRBV12-4 and TRBJ2-5, with D uncertain. V lost 3 bases to trimming and J lost 7 bases, with 9 bases between them. This CDR3 region has 12 residues. The CDR3 region has the DNA TGTGCCAGCAGTTTTGATTTTGGGACCCAGTACTTC. This gives the protein CASSFDFGTQYF.

This clonotype appeared many times. The chain carries TRBV29-1 and TRBJ1-1; D perhaps matches TRBD1 (5 bases). Trimming took 5 bases from V and 1 from J, leaving 8 bases between them. Germline CDR1 and CDR2: SQVTM and ANQGSEA. The CDR3 is made up of 12 amino acids. As DNA, the CDR3 is TGCAGCGTTCCCACAGGGAACACTGAAGCTTTCTTT. Translated, it gives CSVPTGNTEAFF.